The 10 T cell receptor beta chains below all came from one sample that was sequenced in a study of CD8+ T cells in alopecia areata. TCR sequencing used cDNA made by reverse transcription of extracted RNA. Sequencing used immunoSEQ multiplex PCR; TCRdb keeps in-frame clones, though not all of them. The top ten hold around 0.44% of the sample, which has hundreds of thousands of clones, 50% to 60% seen once. The sequences come from CD4+ T cells sorted from blood, collected at week 0. The receptors derive from a human donor with alopecia areata.

The rearrangement uses TRBV10-3 and TRBJ1-2; 10 bases map to TRBD1. The junction had 3 bases not matched to a gene; V was cut back by 3 bases and J by 2 bases. The CDR3 has 15 residues. Germline V gene sequence: CDR1 ENHRY, CDR2 SYGVKD. Written as DNA, the CDR3 is TGTGCCATCAGTGATTCGGGACAGGGGAACTATGGCTACACCTTC. Translating it yields CAISDSGQGNYGYTF.

The chain recombines TRBV19 with TRBJ2-7, with TRBD1 as a possible D gene (5 bases). The CDR3 is 14 residues long. The germline CDR1 and CDR2 sequences are LNHDA and SQIVND (reference sequence). Between the trimmed V and J ends, which lost 3 bases and 2 bases, there was a span of 11 bases. The CDR3 DNA follows: TGTGCCAGTAGTATCGAGCAGGGCCCCTACGAGCAGTACTTC. As protein: CASSIEQGPYEQYF.

V usage is TRBV7-9 and J usage is TRBJ1-2, with a weak D call TRBD1 (5 bases). Deletions cut 1 base from V and 2 bases from J, with 11 bases between. From germline, CDR1 is SEHNR and CDR2 FQNEAQ (reference sequence). The CDR3 totals 15 residues. The CDR3 sequence is CASSLVGDVNYGYTF. The CDR3 DNA reads as TGTGCCAGCAGCTTAGTAGGGGACGTAAACTATGGCTACACCTTC.

The V call is TRBV5-1, the J call TRBJ2-5, with D maybe TRBD2 (5 bases). CDR3 length equals 15 residues. V was trimmed by 2 bases and J by 1 base, leaving 12 bases between them. The V gene's germline CDR1 is SGHRS and CDR2 YFSETQ. The CDR3 DNA is TGCGCCAGCAGCTTTTCCGCAGCGGTCCAAGAGACCCAGTACTTC. Amino acid sequence: CASSFSAAVQETQYF. Full variable domain (outside the CDR3, taken from reference TRBV5-1 and TRBJ2-5): KAGVTQTPRYLIKTRGQQVTLSCSPISGHRSVSWYQQTPGQGLQFLFEYFSETQRNKGNFPGRFSGRQFSNSRSEMNVSTLELGDSALYLCASSFSAAVQETQYFGPGTRLLVL.

This clone occurred a few times. The J gene is TRBJ1-1, the V gene TRBV7-9, with no clear D. The V end lost 6 bases, the J end lost 4 bases, and 9 bases lay between the germline ends. The CDR3 is 12 amino acids. Germline CDR1 SEHNR, CDR2 FQNEAQ (reference sequence). In nucleotides, the CDR3 is TGTGCCAGCAGTTCCCGTGGCACTGAAGCTTTCTTT. This translates into CASSSRGTEAFF.

The rearrangement joins TRBV7-9 to TRBJ1-2, with D possibly matching TRBD1 (6 bases). This CDR3 is 14 amino acids long. Germline assignment: CDR1 SEHNR and CDR2 FQNEAQ (reference sequence). Trimming cost V 3 bases and J 2 bases, with 10 bases left between them. CDR3 in amino acids: CASSFAGQNYGYTF. The CDR3, as DNA: TGTGCCAGCAGCTTCGCCGGACAGAACTATGGCTACACCTTC.

The sample holds a few counts of this clone. The chain joins TRBV7-3 to TRBJ2-6; 7 bases fit TRBD1. The CDR3 consists of 15 residues. Unmatched junction bases numbered 4, after V lost 4 bases and J lost 4 bases. Germline CDR1 reads SGHTA; CDR2 reads FQGTGA. The CDR3: CASSSTGTGANVLTF. The CDR3 nucleotides are TGTGCCAGCAGCTCGACAGGGACCGGGGCCAACGTCCTGACTTTC.

The chain joins TRBV28 to TRBJ2-1; D might be TRBD1 (5 bases). CDR3 length equals 13 residues. CDR1 is MDHEN and CDR2 is SYDVKM in the germline V gene. Trimming cost V 1 base and J 9 bases, with 10 bases left between them. The CDR3 sequence is CASSLLGPSEQFF. The CDR3 nucleotides read TGTGCCAGCAGTTTATTGGGGCCAAGTGAGCAGTTCTTC.

The V and J genes are TRBV19 and TRBJ2-1; a weak D match, TRBD1 (6 bases). This CDR3 has 15 amino acids. Deletions cut 7 bases from V and 6 bases from J, with 19 bases between. CDR1 and CDR2 (germline): LNHDA, SQIVND (reference sequence). CDR3 loop: CASTPQAGAVNEQFF. The DNA for the CDR3 is TGTGCCAGTACCCCACAGGCAGGGGCAGTCAATGAGCAGTTCTTC.

V is TRBV2 and J is TRBJ1-5; 7 bases are shared with TRBD1. The germline CDR1 and CDR2 sequences are SNHLY and FYNNEI. This CDR3 is 14 amino acids long. The trim removed 6 bases at V and 5 bases at J, leaving 7 bases unmatched. CDR3 region: CASRVNRGDQPQHF. CDR3 in DNA: TGTGCCAGCAGAGTAAACAGGGGAGATCAGCCCCAGCATTTT. The full variable domain, its missing parts supplied by reference TRBV2 and TRBJ1-5, is EPEVTQTPSHQVTQMGQEVILRCVPISNHLYFYWYRQILGQKVEFLVSFYNNEISEKSEIFDDQFSVERPDGSNFTLKIRSTKLEDSAMYFCASRVNRGDQPQHFGDGTRLSIL.